Each of the 12 T cell receptor beta chains below was sequenced from the same sample in a study of response to subunit inactivated influenza vaccine. Using its own MiXCR run on the RT-PCR reads, TCRdb lists one record per CDR3 protein. The sample includes about 650,000 distinct CDR3 sequences, less than 15% of them seen just once. Sequenced material: PBMCs from blood, taken about 14 days before vaccination. The origin of the receptors is a man between 45 and 60 years old who received an inactivated influenza vaccine.

This chain joins TRBV29-1 and TRBJ2-1, with D possibly matching TRBD2 (5 bases). Trimming shortened V by 8 bases and J by 2 bases, and 13 bases separated the two germline ends. Germline loops: CDR1 SQVTM, CDR2 ANQGSEA. This CDR3 comprises 13 residues. The CDR3 spells CSTSRTPYNEQFF. CDR3 sequence (DNA): TGCAGCACCTCCCGGACTCCCTACAATGAGCAGTTCTTC.

The V and J genes are TRBV12-3 or TRBV12-4 and TRBJ2-7, with TRBD1 identical over 9 bases. The length of the CDR3 is 14 residues. Trimming at V came to 1 base and at J to 7 bases, leaving 5 bases not matched to a gene. The CDR3 DNA follows: TGTGCCAGCAGTTTAGACGGGACAGGGTGGGAGCAGTACTTC. It codes for CASSLDGTGWEQYF.

This clonotype was observed a few times. The chain joins TRBV27 to TRBJ1-2; 7 bases line up with TRBD1. J was trimmed by 1 base and V by 7 bases; bases with no gene match: 9. This CDR3 region has 15 residues. Germline V CDR1 and CDR2: MNHEY, SMNVEV (reference sequence). The CDR3 nucleotides are TGTGCCAGCAACCCGGGACAGCGCTTTAACTATGGCTACACCTTC. It yields the protein CASNPGQRFNYGYTF.

The V gene is TRBV10-2, the J gene TRBJ2-2, with TRBD2 matching over 11 bases. The CDR3 runs 16 residues. Trimming at V came to 6 bases and at J to 7 bases, leaving 10 bases not matched to a gene. Germline CDR1 is WSHSY and CDR2 is SAAADI. This CDR3 reads CASRLTSGTAGGELFF. Here the CDR3 DNA reads TGCGCCAGCAGATTGACTAGCGGGACTGCCGGCGGGGAGCTGTTTTTT.

This clonotype occurred a few times. This sequence joins TRBV11-2 and TRBJ2-1; 13 nucleotides line up with TRBD2. Germline lookup yields CDR1 SGHAT and CDR2 FQNNGV. This CDR3 has 16 residues. Unmatched junction bases numbered 5, after V lost 0 bases and J lost 9 bases. For the CDR3, the DNA is TGTGCCAGCAGCTTAGAACGGGGACTAGCGGGAACTGAGCAGTTCTTC. Translated: CASSLERGLAGTEQFF.

The chain links TRBV20-1 to TRBJ2-1; D not certain. The CDR3 sequence is 14 residues long. Germline lookup yields CDR1 DFQATT and CDR2 SNEGSKA (reference sequence). V was pared by 0 bases and J by 4 bases, with 10 bases between. CDR3 DNA: TGCAGTGCTAGAGATCGGGCAGGATACAATGAGCAGTTCTTC. Translating it yields CSARDRAGYNEQFF.

This clonotype came up a few times. The chain employs TRBV20-1 and TRBJ1-6; D call uncertain. V lost 5 bases and J 7 bases, leaving 15 bases between the germline ends. The CDR3 spans 14 residues. From germline, CDR1 is DFQATT and CDR2 SNEGSKA (reference sequence). This chain's CDR3 is CSAPTYPTNSPLHF. The CDR3 nucleotides are TGCAGTGCTCCCACGTACCCCACCAATTCACCCCTCCACTTT.

The CDR3 bases are TGTGCCAGCAGTTCCAGGGAGGGCCTCTATGGCTACACCTTC. Residues: CASSSREGLYGYTF. The chain carries TRBV12-3 or TRBV12-4 and TRBJ1-2, with D perhaps TRBD1 (5 bases). CDR3 length: 14 amino acids. V was pared by 4 bases and J by 4 bases, with 13 bases between.

This clonotype showed up just a few times. The chain recombines TRBV19 with TRBJ2-1, with 8 bases fitting TRBD2. In germline, CDR1 is LNHDA, CDR2 SQIVND (reference sequence). The CDR3 runs to 13 residues. The junction had 2 bases not matched to a gene; V was cut back by 5 bases and J by 5 bases. The CDR3 coding sequence is TGTGCCAGTAGTTATAGCGGGAACAATGAGCAGTTCTTC. Residues: CASSYSGNNEQFF.

This clonotype appeared many times. The CDR3, as DNA: TGTGCCAGCAGCGAGACAGGAATCGACTCTGGAAACACCATATATTTT. Protein: CASSETGIDSGNTIYF. This sequence joins TRBV5-5 and TRBJ1-3; perhaps TRBD1 as D (6 bases). The CDR3 length is 16 residues. Germline V gene data show CDR1 as SGHKS and CDR2 as YYEKEE (reference sequence). V lost 4 bases and J lost 0, with 14 bases in between.

V usage is TRBV11-2 and J usage is TRBJ2-5; 8 nucleotides match TRBD1. Germline V gene lookup returns CDR1 SGHAT and CDR2 FQNNGV. V lost 5 bases, J lost 0 bases, and 5 bases stayed unmatched. There are 15 residues in the CDR3. The CDR3 loop is CASSTRTGYQETQYF. As DNA, the CDR3 is TGTGCCAGCAGCACCCGGACAGGGTACCAAGAGACCCAGTACTTC.

At least ten counts were recorded for this clonotype. This sequence joins TRBV7-9 and TRBJ1-2, with unresolved D. CDR1 and CDR2 from the germline V gene are SEHNR and FQNEAQ (reference sequence). Trimming stripped 3 bases from V and 5 bases from J, with 13 bases between. The CDR3 has 14 residues. The CDR3 loop reads CASSFGSGEYGYTF. CDR3 nucleotide sequence: TGTGCCAGCAGCTTTGGGAGCGGGGAATATGGCTACACCTTC.